Shown below are 9 T cell receptor beta chains from a single sample sequenced in a study of response to subunit inactivated influenza vaccine. TCRdb re-called the RT-PCR reads through MiXCR, storing one row per CDR3 protein. In the table there are 630,000 or so distinct CDR3 sequences, about 15% of which are singletons. This material consisted of PBMCs from blood, taken less than 13 days after vaccination. The receptors were sampled from a man aged 45-65 years who received an inactivated influenza vaccine.

V and J are TRBV10-3 and TRBJ2-7, with a possible D match to TRBD2 (6 bases). CDR3 size: 14 residues. Germline CDR1 reads ENHRY; CDR2 reads SYGVKD. Trimming took 4 bases from V and 2 from J, leaving 12 bases between them. CDR3 nucleotides: TGTGCCATCAGTGGGACTACCCTTACCTACGAGCAGTACTTC. It encodes CAISGTTLTYEQYF.

There are a few counts of this clonotype. The V and J genes are TRBV7-9 and TRBJ1-4, with TRBD1 identical over 7 bases. Germline trimming cut 6 bases from V and 3 bases from J; bases unmatched to any gene: 7. This CDR3 contains 15 residues. Germline V gives CDR1 SEHNR, CDR2 FQNEAQ (reference sequence). This CDR3 is CASRSKGAANEKLFF. For the CDR3, the DNA is TGTGCCAGCAGGAGCAAGGGGGCAGCTAATGAAAAACTGTTTTTT.

V gene TRBV25-1 combines with J gene TRBJ2-5; D perhaps matches TRBD2 (6 bases). Germline assignment: CDR1 MGHDK and CDR2 SYGVNS. The CDR3 is made up of 14 amino acids. V was clipped by 4 bases and J by 1 base, with 10 bases between them. Here the CDR3 DNA reads TGTGCCAGCAGTGGGACTAATCGCCAAGAGACCCAGTACTTC. It translates to CASSGTNRQETQYF. Using reference TRBV25-1 and TRBJ2-5 for the parts outside the CDR3, the full variable domain is EADIYQTPRYLVIGTGKKITLECSQTMGHDKMYWYQQDPGMELHLIHYSYGVNSTEKGDLSSESTVSRIRTEHFPLTLESARPSHTSQYLCASSGTNRQETQYFGPGTRLLVL.

CDR3 protein: CASSVGQPGHPNEKLFF. CDR3 coding DNA: TGTGCCAGCAGCGTAGGCCAGCCCGGACACCCTAATGAAAAACTGTTTTTT. The chain combines TRBV9 with TRBJ1-4; perhaps TRBD1 as D (5 bases). The CDR3 consists of 17 residues. With 0 bases removed from V and 3 bases from J, the gap between germline ends came to 15 bases. The germline CDR1 and CDR2 sequences are SGDLS and YYNGEE.

This clonotype was seen a few times. This rearrangement joins TRBV29-1 to TRBJ2-7, with D hard to call. V lost 6 bases and J 3 bases, leaving 12 bases between the germline ends. In germline, CDR1 is SQVTM, CDR2 ANQGSEA. The length of the CDR3 is 12 residues. The CDR3 bases are TGCAGCGTGACGGAGAGGAGCTACGAGCAGTACTTC. Amino acids: CSVTERSYEQYF.

This clonotype came up a few times. This chain joins TRBV9 and TRBJ2-2; 10 nucleotides match TRBD2. Germline-derived CDR1 and CDR2 are SGDLS and YYNGEE. The CDR3 consists of 16 residues. The trim removed 6 bases at V and 2 bases at J, leaving 7 bases unmatched. This CDR3 is CASTRGLADNTGELFF. The CDR3 bases are TGTGCCAGCACCCGAGGACTAGCGGACAACACCGGGGAGCTGTTTTTT. Complete variable domain (other parts from reference TRBV9 and TRBJ2-2): DSGVTQTPKHLITATGQRVTLRCSPRSGDLSVYWYQQSLDQGLQFLIQYYNGEERAKGNILERFSAQQFPDLHSELNLSSLELGDSALYFCASTRGLADNTGELFFGEGSRLTVL.

In this sample, this clonotype turned up a few times. The chain is built from TRBV18 and TRBJ2-7; 7 nucleotides align to TRBD1. This CDR3 has 15 residues. CDR1 and CDR2 from the germline V gene are KGHSH and LQKENI. V dropped 1 base and J dropped 3; count of bases not matched to a gene: 6. CDR3 in amino acids: CASSPRDSTHYEQYF. The CDR3 coding sequence is TGTGCCAGCTCACCACGGGACAGTACCCACTACGAGCAGTACTTC.

The chain is built from TRBV7-9 and TRBJ2-5; no firm D call. Germline CDR1 SEHNR, CDR2 FQNEAQ (reference sequence). V lost 2 bases and J lost 2, with 9 bases in between. There are 14 residues in the CDR3. DNA for the CDR3: TGTGCCAGCAGCTTACCTGTGGGACAAGAGACCCAGTACTTC. Its protein is CASSLPVGQETQYF.

The chain has TRBV5-1 and TRBJ2-1, with 8 bases that match TRBD2. CDR1 and CDR2 from the germline V gene are SGHRS and YFSETQ. The V gene end was trimmed by 6 bases and the J gene end by 0 bases; junction bases not matched to a gene: 2. This CDR3 comprises 14 residues. Written as DNA, the CDR3 is TGCGCCAGCACCCTAGCGGGCTCCTACAATGAGCAGTTCTTC. The encoded protein is CASTLAGSYNEQFF. Full variable domain (rest looked up from reference TRBV5-1 and TRBJ2-1): KAGVTQTPRYLIKTRGQQVTLSCSPISGHRSVSWYQQTPGQGLQFLFEYFSETQRNKGNFPGRFSGRQFSNSRSEMNVSTLELGDSALYLCASTLAGSYNEQFFGPGTRLTVL.